This T cell receptor beta chain was captured in a study of T cell repertoires in ileal Crohn's disease. Study context: All patients had surgery for stricturing (about 60%) or penetrating (about 39%) disease. General study results and limits: High-frequency clones were more common in sorted CD8 than CD4 cells. Clonality above 26.8% at surgery always came with endoscopic recurrence.

Per sample, approximately 550 nanograms of biopsy DNA were TCRB immunosequenced. Here immunoSEQ multiplex PCR was the method, and the copy in TCRdb shows in-frame clones only, minus some. The sample includes approximately 30,000 clones, 80% of them seen just once. This clone was seen more than once but under ten times. Its specificity is unknown. The CDR3 is 14 amino acids. V was pared by 4 bases and J by 5 bases, with 14 bases between. The germline V gene has CDR1 MNHNS and CDR2 SASEGT. This chain links TRBV6-1 with TRBJ2-5; tentatively, D is TRBD2 (5 bases). This sequence was found in an adult with Crohn's disease. The sample consisted of ileal tissue. The CDR3 here is CASSGWGAPETQYF. The CDR3 DNA is TGTGCCAGCAGTGGTTGGGGAGCTCCGGAGACCCAGTACTTC.